This entry lists 9 T cell receptor beta chains sequenced from one sample in a study of spatial heterogeneity in lung cancer. TCRdb ran MiXCR on the 5' RACE reads and lists one entry per CDR3 protein. Here the sample spans 110,000 or so distinct CDR3 sequences, approximately 11% being singletons. Sample time point: blood at routine non-recurrence follow-up after resection. The material sequenced was PBMCs, taken at follow-up. The receptors were gathered from a female donor with early-stage non-small cell lung cancer.

There are many counts of this clonotype. V usage is TRBV2 and J usage is TRBJ1-5; TRBD1 matches at 7 bases. Germline V gives CDR1 SNHLY, CDR2 FYNNEI. After removal of 10 bases from V and 1 base from J, the junction contained 7 bases not matched to a gene. CDR3 length: 14 residues. This CDR3 reads CAIKTGSSNQPQHF. As DNA, the CDR3 is TGTGCCATAAAGACAGGGTCAAGCAATCAGCCCCAGCATTTT.

This chain connects TRBV29-1 to TRBJ2-3, with 9 positions matching TRBD2. The CDR3 runs to 13 residues. V lost 4 bases and J lost 7; bases outside the gene matches: 6. Germline V gives CDR1 SQVTM, CDR2 ANQGSEA. The CDR3 loop is CSVVVAGAYTQYF. The CDR3 DNA is TGCAGCGTTGTAGTAGCGGGAGCTTATACGCAGTATTTT.

The chain joins TRBV11-3 to TRBJ2-1; 8 bases agree with TRBD2. This CDR3 region has 14 residues. Trimming at V came to 5 bases and at J to 8 bases, leaving 8 bases not matched to a gene. CDR1 and CDR2 (germline): SGHNT, YENEEA. The CDR3 DNA is TGTGCCAGCAGCACGGGACTAGTACCCCATGAGCAGTTCTTC. This gives the protein CASSTGLVPHEQFF.

This clonotype was counted only a few times. V and J are TRBV20-1 and TRBJ1-4; no clear D. Germline lookup yields CDR1 DFQATT and CDR2 SNEGSKA (reference sequence). V gave up 1 base and J gave up 7 bases, with 10 bases separating them. The CDR3 extends over 13 amino acids. The CDR3 loop is CSARGRPSEKLFF. In DNA form, the CDR3 reads TGCAGTGCTAGAGGACGACCAAGTGAAAAACTGTTTTTT.

This clonotype turned up a few times. V is TRBV19 and J is TRBJ2-7, with D tentatively TRBD1 or TRBD2 (5 bases each). This CDR3 has 15 residues. V was shortened by 3 bases and J by 3 bases, with 15 bases between the two germline ends. CDR1 is LNHDA, CDR2 SQIVND, per germline (reference sequence). CDR3: CASSMVRGPFYEQYF. CDR3 sequence (DNA): TGTGCCAGTAGTATGGTCCGGGGCCCATTCTACGAGCAGTACTTC.

This clonotype was picked up a small number of times. The chain uses TRBV6-5 and TRBJ2-1; D unclear. Trimming pared 5 bases from V and 0 bases from J, leaving 11 bases between. The germline V gene has CDR1 MNHEY and CDR2 SVGAGI. The CDR3 extends over 15 amino acids. CDR3 region: CASSLRARSYNEQFF. The CDR3 DNA sequence: TGTGCCAGCAGTCTCAGAGCGCGCTCCTACAATGAGCAGTTCTTC.

The chain is built from TRBV20-1 and TRBJ2-3; possibly TRBD2 for D (6 bases). In germline, CDR1 is DFQATT, CDR2 SNEGSKA (reference sequence). Trimming left V 0 bases short and J 2 bases short, with 12 bases between. The CDR3 has 15 residues. CDR3 protein: CSARDPGGYTDTQYF. The CDR3 DNA reads as TGCAGTGCTAGAGATCCCGGGGGATACACAGATACGCAGTATTTT.

This clonotype was counted between two and nine times. This chain links TRBV7-9 with TRBJ2-1; D is ambiguous. The CDR3 is made up of 12 amino acids. Germline V CDR1 and CDR2: SEHNR, FQNEAQ (reference sequence). V lost 2 bases and J lost 7, with 6 bases in between. The CDR3 is CASSLILNEQFF. CDR3 DNA sequence: TGTGCCAGCAGCTTAATTCTGAATGAGCAGTTCTTC. Drawing the rest from reference TRBV7-9 and TRBJ2-1, the complete variable domain is DTGVSQNPRHKITKRGQNVTFRCDPISEHNRLYWYRQTLGQGPEFLTYFQNEAQLEKSRLLSDRFSAERPKGSFSTLEIQRTEQGDSAMYLCASSLILNEQFFGPGTRLTVL.

This clonotype was detected a few times. The chain joins TRBV28 to TRBJ2-7; perhaps TRBD2 as D (5 bases). Germline V gives CDR1 MDHEN, CDR2 SYDVKM. This CDR3 is 12 amino acids long. V was shortened by 6 bases and J by 7 bases, with 13 bases between the two germline ends. CDR3: CASRRLPFEQYF. The CDR3 region has the DNA TGTGCCAGCAGGAGACTACCCTTTGAGCAGTACTTC.